This TCR beta chain was found in a study of CD8+CD57+ T cells in acquired aplastic anemia. Study-level background: Each DNA sample taken from sorted CD4+ and CD8+ cells came to around 3.4 ug on average. Study-wide points: Comparison of patients with controls identified approximately 28 shared CD8+ CDR3 sequences.

CD8+CD57+ cell expansion had been shown by flow cytometry in patients chosen for sequencing. The blood sampling took place in patients who had so far received no therapy. Genomic DNA served as template for TCR beta VDJ and CDR3 profiling. TCRdb itself ran the reads through MiXCR, one entry per CDR3 protein. Of some 150,000 distinct CDR3 sequences listed, 70% to 75% were seen once; the top ten hold approximately 48%. This clonotype was detected only a few times. Its antigen is as yet unknown. Germline V CDR1 and CDR2: DFQATT, SNEGSKA (reference sequence). CDR3 size: 12 residues. The sequenced sample was sorted CD4+, CD8+, or CD8+CD57+ T cells (not recorded which) from PBMCs. This TCR derives from a human donor with aplastic anemia. This chain links TRBV20-1 with TRBJ2-7; D is possibly TRBD1 or TRBD2 (6 bases each). The CDR3 nucleotides read TGCAGTGCTAGCGACATTGGGGGAGGACAGCCTGTC. It specifies CSASDIGGGQPV.